Each of the 29 T cell receptor beta chains below was sequenced from the same sample in a study of PD-L1 blockade in urothelial cancer. Some clones are missing from TCRdb's copy, which holds only in-frame ones; the method was immunoSEQ multiplex PCR. The sample yields fewer than 50,000 clones, around four fifths seen once. The sample's time point: pretreatment peripheral blood. The sample in question was PBMCs, obtained around atezolizumab (anti-PD-L1) treatment. These receptors all stem from a man aged 70-80 years with urothelial cancer.

This clone was recorded only once. This sequence joins TRBV6-5 and TRBJ1-5; TRBD1 matches 8 bases. V lost 6 bases, J lost 6 bases, and 10 bases stayed unmatched. This CDR3 has 15 amino acids. Germline V gene lookup returns CDR1 MNHEY and CDR2 SVGAGI. CDR3 coding DNA: TGTGCCAGCAGCACCGACAGGGGCAGGCTTCAGCCCCAGCATTTT. Its protein product is CASSTDRGRLQPQHF.

The chain combines TRBV6-1 with TRBJ1-1; 7 bases are a match to TRBD1. The CDR3 extends over 14 amino acids. J lost 10 bases, V lost 5 bases, and 13 bases had no gene match. The germline V gene encodes CDR1 MNHNS and CDR2 SASEGT. CDR3 nucleotides: TGTGCCAGCAGTCCCGGACAGGTGGGACGACGAGCTTTCTTT. This gives the protein CASSPGQVGRRAFF.

V is TRBV27 and J is TRBJ1-5; 7 bases are shared with TRBD1. J gave up 4 bases and V 2 bases, and 5 bases lay outside the gene matches. The CDR3 extends over 15 amino acids. Looked up from germline, CDR1 is MNHEY and CDR2 is SMNVEV (reference sequence). DNA for the CDR3: TGTGCCAGCAGTTTAACAGGGGCCGGTAATCAGCCCCAGCATTTT. The encoded protein is CASSLTGAGNQPQHF.

This sequence joins TRBV18 and TRBJ1-1; tentatively, D is TRBD1 (6 bases). The CDR3 totals 13 residues. Germline V gives CDR1 KGHSH, CDR2 LQKENI. The ends were cut back, 8 bases at V and 4 bases at J, with 14 bases in the middle. In nucleotides, the CDR3 is TGTGCCAGCCATCAGACAGGTAGCACTGAAGCTTTCTTT. This sequence encodes CASHQTGSTEAFF.

This clone was seen just once. The chain has TRBV11-1 and TRBJ2-5; 7 nucleotides agree with TRBD1. The CDR3 is made up of 16 amino acids. V lost 3 bases and J lost 2; bases outside the gene matches: 9. The V gene's germline CDR1 is SGHAT and CDR2 FQDESV (reference sequence). CDR3 in amino acids: CASSFGGQAIQETQYF. In nucleotides, the CDR3 is TGTGCCAGCAGCTTTGGCGGACAGGCGATACAAGAGACCCAGTACTTC. The variable domain in full, with the rest retrieved from reference TRBV11-1 and TRBJ2-5, is EAEVAQSPRYKITEKSQAVAFWCDPISGHATLYWYRQILGQGPELLVQFQDESVVDDSQLPKDRFSAERLKGVDSTLKIQPAELGDSAMYLCASSFGGQAIQETQYFGPGTRLLVL.

V gene TRBV6-5 combines with J gene TRBJ1-1; D might be TRBD1 (6 bases). V was shortened by 3 bases and J by 4 bases, with 9 bases between the two germline ends. Germline assignment: CDR1 MNHEY and CDR2 SVGAGI. This CDR3 spans 13 amino acids. CDR3 sequence (DNA): TGTGCCAGCAGTTATACAGGGACCACTGAAGCTTTCTTT. Translating it yields CASSYTGTTEAFF.

This rearrangement joins TRBV28 to TRBJ2-7; possible D gene TRBD1, 5 bases. The germline V and J ends were trimmed by 5 bases and 1 base, with 12 bases remaining between them. Germline V gives CDR1 MDHEN, CDR2 SYDVKM. This CDR3 has 14 amino acids. The CDR3 DNA is TGTGCCAGCAGTAAAACAGGTAAATCCTACGAGCAGTACTTC. Translated: CASSKTGKSYEQYF.

The chain carries TRBV6-4 and TRBJ1-6; no firm D call. V lost 4 bases to trimming and J lost 7 bases, with 11 bases between them. In germline, CDR1 is MRHNA, CDR2 SNTAGT. The CDR3 consists of 14 residues. The CDR3 protein is CASSVTDGNSPLHF. The CDR3 region has the DNA TGTGCCAGCAGTGTCACAGATGGGAATTCACCCCTCCACTTT.

This rearrangement joins TRBV29-1 to TRBJ1-4, with D perhaps matching TRBD1 (6 bases). Germline assignment: CDR1 SQVTM and CDR2 ANQGSEA. V was shortened by 7 bases and J by 1 base, with 7 bases between the two germline ends. The CDR3 is 12 residues long. The CDR3 region has the DNA TGCAGCGGGGGGCGAACTAATGAAAAACTGTTTTTT. Translation: CSGGRTNEKLFF.

The chain combines TRBV6-1 with TRBJ1-4; D may be TRBD1 (5 bases). Per germline, CDR1 MNHNS and CDR2 SASEGT. The CDR3 is made up of 14 amino acids. V was shortened by 1 base and J by 5 bases, with 8 bases between the two germline ends. The DNA for the CDR3 is TGTGCCAGCAGTGAAGTAGGACAAAATGAAAAACTGTTTTTT. Protein sequence: CASSEVGQNEKLFF.

The chain combines TRBV7-9 with TRBJ2-5, with 9 bases aligning to TRBD2. This CDR3 has 16 residues. CDR1 is SEHNR, CDR2 FQNEAQ, per germline (reference sequence). The V gene end was trimmed by 3 bases and the J gene end by 5 bases; junction bases not matched to a gene: 10. The CDR3 loop reads CASSFLPLAGTETQYF. The CDR3 DNA sequence: TGTGCCAGCAGCTTCCTACCTCTAGCGGGGACGGAGACCCAGTACTTC.

The chain is built from TRBV2 and TRBJ2-6; 7 nucleotides align to TRBD2. The CDR3 is 15 amino acids. V shed 9 bases and J 0 bases; nucleotides not matched to a gene: 5. Germline V gene sequence: CDR1 SNHLY, CDR2 FYNNEI. The CDR3 protein is CASQRTSSGANVLTF. The CDR3 nucleotides read TGTGCCAGTCAACGGACTAGCTCTGGGGCCAACGTCCTGACTTTC.

V gene TRBV6-1 combines with J gene TRBJ2-3, with 7 bases lining up with TRBD1. With V trimmed by 3 bases and J by 2 bases, 14 bases remained unmatched. CDR1 and CDR2 from the germline V gene are MNHNS and SASEGT. The CDR3 totals 18 residues. CDR3 sequence (DNA): TGTGCCAGCAGTGATGGGGGTGCCGGGACAGAACTCACAGATACGCAGTATTTT. The encoded protein is CASSDGGAGTELTDTQYF.

Regarding this clone: Other nucleotide sequences in the sample specify the same CDR3. This sequence joins TRBV5-1 and TRBJ2-5; TRBD2 might be the D (5 bases). The V and J ends lost 4 bases and 5 bases respectively, with 9 bases between them. The CDR3 has 12 residues. Germline V gives CDR1 SGHRS, CDR2 YFSETQ. The CDR3 nucleotides read TGCGCCAGCAGCCAGCGCGGGGAGACCCAGTACTTC. Translation: CASSQRGETQYF. The complete variable domain, with remaining parts taken from reference TRBV5-1 and TRBJ2-5, reads KAGVTQTPRYLIKTRGQQVTLSCSPISGHRSVSWYQQTPGQGLQFLFEYFSETQRNKGNFPGRFSGRQFSNSRSEMNVSTLELGDSALYLCASSQRGETQYFGPGTRLLVL.

The V call is TRBV5-3, the J call TRBJ2-2; 10 bases fit TRBD2. TRBV5-3 is placed among ORFs of uncertain function. CDR3 length equals 19 residues. The J segment lost 4 bases and the V segment lost 2 bases, leaving 14 bases of the junction unmatched. The CDR3 DNA reads TGTGCCAGAAGCTTAAAGCAGAGCGGGAGGGCCTTGGGCACCGGGGAGCTGTTTTTT. It encodes CARSLKQSGRALGTGELFF.

The chain combines TRBV21-1 with TRBJ1-1; TRBD1 is taken as the D call from the table, unchecked against the DNA. TRBV21-1 constitutes a pseudogene. The CDR3 sequence is 16 residues long. The CDR3 DNA reads as TGTGCCAGCAGACCTAGGACAGAAAAGCTGAACACTGAAGCTTTCTTT. Protein product: CASRPRTEKLNTEAFF.

This clone was recorded once. The chain employs TRBV4-2 and TRBJ2-7, with 10 positions matching TRBD1. Germline-derived CDR1 and CDR2 are LGHNA and YNFKEQ. J lost 3 bases, V lost 3 bases, and 14 bases had no gene match. The CDR3 runs 18 residues. The DNA of the CDR3 is TGTGCCAGCAGCCAGCACACTCCGGGACAGGGGTTATACTACGAGCAGTACTTC. Translating it yields CASSQHTPGQGLYYEQYF.

The chain has TRBV5-1 and TRBJ2-3; 14 nucleotides line up with TRBD2. V was clipped by 4 bases and J by 3 bases; unmatched bases: 1. The CDR3 is 15 amino acids. CDR1 SGHRS and CDR2 YFSETQ come from the germline V gene. The CDR3 spells CASSRTSGGTDTQYF. The CDR3 nucleotides read TGCGCCAGCAGCCGGACTAGCGGGGGGACAGATACGCAGTATTTT.

The CDR3 sequence is CASSVAQYGYTF. For the CDR3, the DNA is TGTGCCAGCAGCGTAGCTCAGTATGGCTACACCTTC. The rearrangement uses TRBV9 and TRBJ1-2; D is unresolved. Trimming took off 0 bases at V and 5 bases at J, with 5 bases between the two ends. The germline V gene encodes CDR1 SGDLS and CDR2 YYNGEE. The CDR3 contains 12 residues.

The rearrangement uses TRBV18 and TRBJ2-6; 7 bases fit TRBD2. V was pared by 6 bases and J by 0 bases, with 5 bases of the junction left unmatched. The CDR3 runs to 16 residues. Looked up from germline, CDR1 is KGHSH and CDR2 is LQKENI. DNA for the CDR3: TGTGCCAGCTCGCCTTCGGGGGGCTCTGGGGCCAACGTCCTGACTTTC. Its translation: CASSPSGGSGANVLTF.

This clone was found many times. The chain has TRBV7-3 and TRBJ2-1; perhaps TRBD2 as D (5 bases). V was cut by 6 bases and J by 8 bases, with 23 bases left in between. This CDR3 has 16 amino acids. The germline CDR1 and CDR2 sequences are SGHTA and FQGTGA. CDR3 residues: CASRPLGTTRFDEQFF. In DNA form, the CDR3 reads TGTGCCAGCAGGCCCCTAGGTACCACTAGGTTCGATGAGCAGTTCTTC.

The chain carries TRBV6-5 and TRBJ2-3, with 7 positions matching TRBD2. The CDR3 consists of 15 residues. The V and J ends lost 2 bases and 2 bases, in that order; junction bases with no gene match: 4. Per the germline V gene, CDR1 is MNHEY and CDR2 is SVGAGI. The CDR3 reads CASSYHRGDTDTQYF. The CDR3 nucleotides are TGTGCCAGCAGTTACCACCGGGGGGACACAGATACGCAGTATTTT.

This clone appeared a single time. The chain carries TRBV5-4 and TRBJ2-5, with 10 bases lining up with TRBD2. Trimming at V came to 1 base and at J to 5 bases, leaving 8 bases not matched to a gene. CDR3 size: 16 residues. In germline, CDR1 is SGHNT, CDR2 YYREEE (reference sequence). For the CDR3, the DNA is TGTGCCAGCAGCTTGAGAAGCGGGGGGGCTAGGGAGACCCAGTACTTC. It specifies CASSLRSGGARETQYF.

This clone was detected only a few times. The V gene is TRBV5-1, the J gene TRBJ1-4; D gene unclear. The CDR3 length is 15 residues. The germline V gene has CDR1 SGHRS and CDR2 YFSETQ. The V gene lost 0 bases and the J gene lost 0 bases, with 6 bases spanning the gap. CDR3 sequence reads: CASSLGTATNEKLFF. CDR3 coding DNA: TGCGCCAGCAGCTTGGGAACAGCAACTAATGAAAAACTGTTTTTT.

The gene calls are TRBV29-1 and TRBJ1-1; the match to TRBD1 covers 9 bases. This CDR3 spans 15 amino acids. Germline values: CDR1 SQVTM, CDR2 ANQGSEA. J was trimmed by 4 bases and V by 7 bases; bases with no gene match: 13. The CDR3 reads CSAAGTGFLGTEAFF. Here the CDR3 DNA reads TGCAGCGCTGCCGGGACAGGGTTTCTCGGCACTGAAGCTTTCTTT.

The chain joins TRBV7-9 to TRBJ2-5; weak D call: TRBD2 (5 bases). The V gene's germline CDR1 is SEHNR and CDR2 FQNEAQ (reference sequence). Trimming took 5 bases from V and 5 from J, leaving 18 bases between them. CDR3 length: 15 amino acids. Written as DNA, the CDR3 is TGTGCCAGCAGCCCAACGACCGGCCGAGGGGAGACCCAGTACTTC. Translation gives CASSPTTGRGETQYF.

The gene calls are TRBV5-6 and TRBJ2-2; 9 positions match TRBD1. Losses at the gene ends were 0 bases for V and 6 bases for J; bases not matched to a gene: 9. Germline loops: CDR1 SGHDT, CDR2 YYEEEE. This CDR3 contains 17 residues. CDR3 DNA: TGTGCCAGCAGCTTGGTGGGACAGGGAGTTAGGGCCGGGGAGCTGTTTTTT. It codes for CASSLVGQGVRAGELFF.

The rearrangement links TRBV30 to TRBJ2-2; 7 positions agree with TRBD2. Germline V gives CDR1 GTSNPN, CDR2 SVGIG (reference sequence). This CDR3 has 17 amino acids. The V gene end was trimmed by 0 bases and the J gene end by 2 bases; junction bases not matched to a gene: 9. The DNA for the CDR3 is TGTGCCTGGAGTGTACGGAGCGGGGCCTTCAACACCGGGGAGCTGTTTTTT. Translating gives CAWSVRSGAFNTGELFF.

This CDR3 is CASSVGLAGGDEQYF. CDR3 nucleotide sequence: TGTGCCAGCAGCGTGGGCCTAGCGGGCGGTGACGAGCAGTACTTC. This sequence joins TRBV9 and TRBJ2-7; 8 bases line up with TRBD2. CDR1 and CDR2 (germline): SGDLS, YYNGEE. The V segment lost 2 bases and the J segment 5 bases; nucleotides outside the gene matches: 9. This CDR3 is 15 amino acids long.